The source of this T cell receptor (beta chain) is a study of human T cells and chemical hapten exposure. Study background: Patch tests put 0.01% DPC on the upper back, and the results were checked at 6 days. Notes on the study in general: No shift was seen in TCRs above 1 in 1000 frequency with DPC sensitization. While controls formed fewer of them, expanded TCRs formed significantly more large CDR3 similarity clusters.

This CDR3 has 14 amino acids. Germline V lookup: CDR1 SNHLY, CDR2 FYNNEI. V gave up 4 bases and J gave up 2 bases, with 10 bases separating them. This clonotype was counted a few times. Its antigen remains unidentified. Documented time point: pre-sensitization, week 0. Treatment here: therapeutic diphenylcyclopropenone sensitization with weekly scalp DPC. One entry per CDR3 protein, called by TCRdb with MiXCR from the RACE reads. Seen here are roughly 100,000 distinct CDR3 sequences, 9.5% to 15% observed once, and the top ten hold more than 1.5%. The V gene is TRBV2, the J gene TRBJ2-3, with D possibly matching TRBD1 (5 bases). The input for sequencing was whole blood, taken in connection with sensitization to the hapten diphenylcyclopropenone (DPC). This receptor was identified in a woman aged 45 to 65 with alopecia areata. Some clones in this sample may be carry-over from other donors' samples. The CDR3 bases are TGTGCCAGCAGTGGTTTGACAGTCACAGATACGCAGTATTTT. It specifies CASSGLTVTDTQYF.